The sample holds one count of the clone carrying this T cell receptor (beta chain). Its matching antigen is unknown. This sample is drawn from a study of CD8 T cells in Susac syndrome. Notes on the study in general: As acknowledged by the study, its TCR sequencing and HLA analysis included a relatively small number of individuals.

The CDR3 loop spans 12 amino acids. V lost 6 bases to trimming and J lost 5 bases, with 10 bases between them. RNA amounts of about 0.5 to 1 ug underwent reverse transcription with random hexamers. Amplification of TCR beta CDR3 by immunoSEQ multiplex PCR spanned 54 Vbeta and 13 Jbeta. TCRdb reprocessed the immunoSEQ multiplex PCR reads with MiXCR, giving one entry per CDR3 protein. Among 150,000 to 200,000 distinct CDR3 sequences listed, roughly 95% were seen once. CD8+ and CD4+ T cells from blood underwent TCR beta sequencing, which was carried out in a high-throughput format. The study used healthy donors as controls matched for age and sex.

The rearrangement joins TRBV12-3 or TRBV12-4 to TRBJ2-5; no definite D call. This receptor was obtained from a human donor in good health. Sequenced sample: CD4+ T cells from PBMCs. CDR3 region: CASRTSRETQYF. The CDR3 DNA is TGTGCCAGCAGGACCTCACGGGAGACCCAGTACTTC.